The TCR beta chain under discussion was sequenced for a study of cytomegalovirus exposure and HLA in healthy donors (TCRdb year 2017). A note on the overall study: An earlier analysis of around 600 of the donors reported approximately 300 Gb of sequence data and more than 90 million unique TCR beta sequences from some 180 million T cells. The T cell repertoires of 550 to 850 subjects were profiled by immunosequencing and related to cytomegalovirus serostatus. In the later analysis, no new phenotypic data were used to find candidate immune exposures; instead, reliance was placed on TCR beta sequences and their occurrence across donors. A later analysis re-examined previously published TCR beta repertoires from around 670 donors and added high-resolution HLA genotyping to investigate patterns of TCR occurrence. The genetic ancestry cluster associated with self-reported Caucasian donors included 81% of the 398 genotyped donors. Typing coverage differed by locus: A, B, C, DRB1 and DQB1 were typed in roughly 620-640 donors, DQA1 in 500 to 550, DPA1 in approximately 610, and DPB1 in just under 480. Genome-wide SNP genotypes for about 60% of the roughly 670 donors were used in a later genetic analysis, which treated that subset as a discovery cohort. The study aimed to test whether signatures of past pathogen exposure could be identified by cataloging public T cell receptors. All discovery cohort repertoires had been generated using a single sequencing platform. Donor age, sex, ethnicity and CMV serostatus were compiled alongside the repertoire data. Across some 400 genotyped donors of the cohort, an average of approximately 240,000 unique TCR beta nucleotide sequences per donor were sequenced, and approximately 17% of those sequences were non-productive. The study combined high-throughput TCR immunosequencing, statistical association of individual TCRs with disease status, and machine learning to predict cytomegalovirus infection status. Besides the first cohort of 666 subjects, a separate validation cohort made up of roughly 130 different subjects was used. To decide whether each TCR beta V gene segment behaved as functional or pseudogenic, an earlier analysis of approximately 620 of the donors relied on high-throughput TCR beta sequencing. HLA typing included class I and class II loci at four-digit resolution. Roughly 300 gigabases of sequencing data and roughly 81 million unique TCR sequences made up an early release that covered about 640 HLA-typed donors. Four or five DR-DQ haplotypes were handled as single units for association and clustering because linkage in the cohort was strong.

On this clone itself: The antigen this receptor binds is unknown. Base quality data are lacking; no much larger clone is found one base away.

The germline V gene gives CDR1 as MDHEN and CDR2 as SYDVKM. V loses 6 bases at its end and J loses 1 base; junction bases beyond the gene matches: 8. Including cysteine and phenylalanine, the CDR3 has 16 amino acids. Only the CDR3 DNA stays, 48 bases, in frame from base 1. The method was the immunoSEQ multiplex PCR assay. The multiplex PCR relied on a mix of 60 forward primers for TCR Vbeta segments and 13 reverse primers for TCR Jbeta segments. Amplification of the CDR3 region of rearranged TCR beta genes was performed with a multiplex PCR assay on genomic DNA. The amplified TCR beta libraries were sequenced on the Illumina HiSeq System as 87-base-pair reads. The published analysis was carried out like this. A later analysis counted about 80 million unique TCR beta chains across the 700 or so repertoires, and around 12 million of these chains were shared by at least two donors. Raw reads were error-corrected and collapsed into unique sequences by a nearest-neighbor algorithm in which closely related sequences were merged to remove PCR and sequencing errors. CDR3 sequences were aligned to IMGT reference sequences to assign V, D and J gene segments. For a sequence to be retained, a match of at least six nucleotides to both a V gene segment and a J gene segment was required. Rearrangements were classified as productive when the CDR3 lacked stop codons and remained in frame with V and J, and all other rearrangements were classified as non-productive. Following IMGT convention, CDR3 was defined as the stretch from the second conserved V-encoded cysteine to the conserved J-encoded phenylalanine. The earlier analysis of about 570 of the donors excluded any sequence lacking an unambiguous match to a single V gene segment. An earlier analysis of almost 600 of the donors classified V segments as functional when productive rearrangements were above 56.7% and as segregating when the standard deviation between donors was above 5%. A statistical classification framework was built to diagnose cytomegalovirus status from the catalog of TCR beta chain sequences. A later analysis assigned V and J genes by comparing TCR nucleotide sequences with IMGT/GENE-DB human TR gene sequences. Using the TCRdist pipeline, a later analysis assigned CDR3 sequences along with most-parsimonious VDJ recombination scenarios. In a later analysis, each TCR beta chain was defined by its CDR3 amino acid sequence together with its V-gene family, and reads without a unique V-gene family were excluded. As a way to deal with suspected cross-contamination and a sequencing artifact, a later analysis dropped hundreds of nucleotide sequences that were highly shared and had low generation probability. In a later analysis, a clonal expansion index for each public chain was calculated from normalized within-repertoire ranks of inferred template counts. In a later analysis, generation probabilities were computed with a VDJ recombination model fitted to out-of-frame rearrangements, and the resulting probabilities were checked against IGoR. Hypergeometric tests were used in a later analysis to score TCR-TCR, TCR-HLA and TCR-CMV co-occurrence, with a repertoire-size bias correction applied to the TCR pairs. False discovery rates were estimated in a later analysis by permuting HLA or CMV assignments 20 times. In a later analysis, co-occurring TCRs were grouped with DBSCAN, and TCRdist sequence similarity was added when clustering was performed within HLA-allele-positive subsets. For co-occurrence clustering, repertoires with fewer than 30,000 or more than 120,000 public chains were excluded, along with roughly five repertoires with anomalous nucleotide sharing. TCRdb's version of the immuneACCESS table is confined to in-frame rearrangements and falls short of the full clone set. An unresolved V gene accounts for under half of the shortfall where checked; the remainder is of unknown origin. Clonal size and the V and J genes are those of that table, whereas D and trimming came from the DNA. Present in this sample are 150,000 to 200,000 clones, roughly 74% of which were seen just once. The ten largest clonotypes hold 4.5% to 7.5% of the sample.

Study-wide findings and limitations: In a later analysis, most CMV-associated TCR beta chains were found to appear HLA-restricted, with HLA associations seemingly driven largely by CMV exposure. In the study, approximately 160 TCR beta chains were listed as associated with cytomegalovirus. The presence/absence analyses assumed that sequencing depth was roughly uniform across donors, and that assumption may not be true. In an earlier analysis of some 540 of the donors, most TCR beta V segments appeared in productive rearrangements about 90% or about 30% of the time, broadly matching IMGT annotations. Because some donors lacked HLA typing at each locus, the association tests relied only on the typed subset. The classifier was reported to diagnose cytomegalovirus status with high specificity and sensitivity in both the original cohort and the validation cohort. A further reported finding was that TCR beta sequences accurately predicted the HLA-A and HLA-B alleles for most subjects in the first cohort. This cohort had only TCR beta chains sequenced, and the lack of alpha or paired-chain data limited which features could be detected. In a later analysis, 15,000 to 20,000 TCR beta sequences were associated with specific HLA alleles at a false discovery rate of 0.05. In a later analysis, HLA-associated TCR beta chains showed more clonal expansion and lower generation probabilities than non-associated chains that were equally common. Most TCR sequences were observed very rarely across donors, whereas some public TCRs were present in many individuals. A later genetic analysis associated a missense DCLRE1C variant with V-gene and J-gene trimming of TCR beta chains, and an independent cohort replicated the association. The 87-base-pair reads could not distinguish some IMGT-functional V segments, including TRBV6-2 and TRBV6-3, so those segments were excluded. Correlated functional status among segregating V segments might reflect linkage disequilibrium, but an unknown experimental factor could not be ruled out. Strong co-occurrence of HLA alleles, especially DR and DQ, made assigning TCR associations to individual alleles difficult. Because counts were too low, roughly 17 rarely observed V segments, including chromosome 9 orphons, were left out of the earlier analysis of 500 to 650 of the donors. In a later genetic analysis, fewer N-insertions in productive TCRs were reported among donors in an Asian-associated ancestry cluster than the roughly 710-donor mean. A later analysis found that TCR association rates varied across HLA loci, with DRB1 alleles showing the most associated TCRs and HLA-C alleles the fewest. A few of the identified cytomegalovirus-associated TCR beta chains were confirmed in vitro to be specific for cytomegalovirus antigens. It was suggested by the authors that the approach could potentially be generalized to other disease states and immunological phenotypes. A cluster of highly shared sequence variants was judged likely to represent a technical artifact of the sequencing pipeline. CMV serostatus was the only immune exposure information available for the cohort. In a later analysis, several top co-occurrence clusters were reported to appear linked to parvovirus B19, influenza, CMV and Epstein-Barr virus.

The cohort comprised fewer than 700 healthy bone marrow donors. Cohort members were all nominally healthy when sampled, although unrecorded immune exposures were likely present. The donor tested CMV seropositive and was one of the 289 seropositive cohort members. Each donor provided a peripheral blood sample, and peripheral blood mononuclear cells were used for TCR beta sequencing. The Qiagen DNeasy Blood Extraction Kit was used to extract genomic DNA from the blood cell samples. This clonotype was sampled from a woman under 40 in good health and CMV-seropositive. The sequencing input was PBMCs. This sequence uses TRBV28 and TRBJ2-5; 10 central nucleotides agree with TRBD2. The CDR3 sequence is CASRLAGRGSQETQYF. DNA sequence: TGTGCCAGCAGACTAGCGGGGAGAGGATCCCAAGAGACCCAGTACTTC.